Described below is a single T cell receptor (beta chain) sequence and its context. The data were obtained in a study of lymphopenia after photon versus proton radiotherapy. The protocol was immunoSEQ multiplex PCR, while the TCRdb copy is restricted to in-frame clones and leaves out a portion. The sample lists 55,000 to 70,000 clones, about nine tenths occurring once. CDR3 length: 14 amino acids. The germline V gene has CDR1 SGHAT and CDR2 FQNNGV. V shed 4 bases and J shed 7 bases, with 14 bases lying between them. This specimen consisted of peripheral blood, obtained from a patient treated with photon-based radiotherapy. The V call is TRBV11-2, the J call TRBJ2-1; no reliable D call. The sequence was obtained from a woman between 65 and 79 years old with pancreatic cancer. The CDR3 sequence: CASSSWTGLNEQFF. The CDR3 coding sequence is TGTGCCAGCAGCTCCTGGACGGGTTTGAATGAGCAGTTCTTC.